The entry below describes one T cell receptor beta chain. Its antigen is currently unknown. The graft donor-derived T-allo10 cells reportedly recognize host alloantigens, are anergic, and suppress alloantigen-specifically. This record comes from a study of type 1 regulatory T cells. Background on the study: An in vitro protocol generated T-allo10, a Tr1-enriched, alloantigen-specific CD4 T cell product.

TCRdb passed the reads through MiXCR, listing each CDR3 protein once. In the table there are over 55,000 distinct CDR3 sequences, 63% of which are singletons. Trimming stripped 0 bases from V and 6 bases from J, with 11 bases between. CDR1 and CDR2 from the germline V gene are MNHEY and SVGAGI. This CDR3 spans 14 amino acids. The sequencing input was cultured T cells, either the whole culture or a sorted T cell fraction (not recorded which). Subset noted: Tr1-enriched cell product generated in vitro against host alloantigens. This sequence was found in a human donor in good health. The V gene is TRBV6-5, the J gene TRBJ1-2, with D possibly matching TRBD1 (5 bases). Written as DNA, the CDR3 is TGTGCCAGCAGTTACTCGGGGACCTTAGATGGCTACACCTTC. Protein product: CASSYSGTLDGYTF.